The 29 T cell receptor beta chains below all came from one sample that was sequenced in a study of patients and donors after allogeneic stem cell transplantation. TCRdb passed the RT-PCR reads through MiXCR, listing each CDR3 protein once. The sample includes some 880,000 distinct CDR3 sequences, more than 15% seen only once; the top ten take around 6%. The sequenced sample was blood, either unsorted or a sorted T cell fraction (not recorded which). Receptor source: a human donor who was either an allogeneic HSCT recipient or a stem cell or donor lymphocyte infusion donor (not recorded which). It is not recorded whose cells these are; they may come from a transplant donor.

The rearrangement links TRBV5-1 to TRBJ2-5, with D perhaps TRBD1 (6 bases). The CDR3 covers 16 residues. The germline V gene has CDR1 SGHRS and CDR2 YFSETQ. Trimming took 1 base from V and 0 from J, leaving 13 bases between them. The CDR3 region has the DNA TGCGCCAGCAGCTTGTGGGGGCCCCTCAACCAAGAGACCCAGTACTTC. This translates into CASSLWGPLNQETQYF.

The chain employs TRBV5-1 and TRBJ1-2, with 11 bases matching TRBD1. This CDR3 region has 14 residues. With V trimmed by 4 bases and J by 10 bases, 9 bases remained unmatched. Per germline, CDR1 SGHRS and CDR2 YFSETQ. CDR3: CASSLSGTGGFYTF. The CDR3 DNA is TGCGCCAGCAGCCTCTCCGGGACAGGGGGTTTCTACACCTTC. The whole variable domain, remainder taken from reference TRBV5-1 and TRBJ1-2, is KAGVTQTPRYLIKTRGQQVTLSCSPISGHRSVSWYQQTPGQGLQFLFEYFSETQRNKGNFPGRFSGRQFSNSRSEMNVSTLELGDSALYLCASSLSGTGGFYTFGSGTRLTVV.

The table lists this clonotype with a few counts. The genes are TRBV2 and TRBJ2-2; a possible D gene is TRBD2 (5 bases). The CDR3 length is 16 residues. The germline V and J ends were trimmed by 8 bases and 8 bases, with 24 bases remaining between them. Germline CDR1 reads SNHLY; CDR2 reads FYNNEI. The DNA for the CDR3 is TGTGCCAGCGGATTAGAACTAGGGAGTTTTCGGGGGGAGCTGTTTTTT. Protein: CASGLELGSFRGELFF.

The table lists this clonotype with a few counts. The chain recombines TRBV7-9 with TRBJ1-1; D is perhaps TRBD1 (6 bases). Germline CDR1 and CDR2: SEHNR and FQNEAQ (reference sequence). The length of the CDR3 is 11 residues. Trimming removed 5 bases at V and 7 bases at J, with 8 bases between. The CDR3 DNA is TGTGCCAGCAGCCCGGACAGTGAAGCTTTCTTT. Amino acid sequence: CASSPDSEAFF.

This clonotype was seen ten or more times. The J gene is TRBJ2-3, the V gene TRBV10-3; the D gene could be TRBD1 or TRBD2 (6 bases each). With 3 bases removed from V and 2 bases from J, the gap between germline ends came to 15 bases. Germline assignment: CDR1 ENHRY and CDR2 SYGVKD. The CDR3 runs to 16 residues. CDR3 sequence (DNA): TGTGCCATCAGTGAACCTTTTGGGGGGCCCACAGATACGCAGTATTTT. It specifies CAISEPFGGPTDTQYF.

This clonotype was counted only a few times. CDR3 amino acids: CASSSSYRQGNYGYTF. As DNA, the CDR3 is TGTGCCAGCAGCTCCTCATACCGACAGGGCAACTATGGCTACACCTTC. J is TRBJ1-2 and V is TRBV7-2; 7 bases agree with TRBD1. With V trimmed by 4 bases and J by 2 bases, 10 bases remained unmatched. Germline values: CDR1 SGHTA, CDR2 FQGNSA. This CDR3 has 16 amino acids.

This clonotype was picked up a small number of times. This chain joins TRBV18 and TRBJ2-1, with 9 nucleotides matching TRBD2. Unmatched junction bases numbered 12, after V lost 6 bases and J lost 6 bases. Germline CDR1 reads KGHSH; CDR2 reads LQKENI. The CDR3 extends over 16 amino acids. The DNA of the CDR3 is TGTGCCAGCTCCCCCGGCGGGGTAGCGGGGGCCAATGAGCAGTTCTTC. This gives the protein CASSPGGVAGANEQFF.

This clonotype was observed a handful of times. This CDR3 reads CASSPGTARLYGYTF. The CDR3 DNA is TGTGCCAGCAGCCCGGGGACAGCACGCCTTTATGGCTACACCTTC. J is TRBJ1-2 and V is TRBV7-9; TRBD1 aligns across 7 bases. CDR1 SEHNR and CDR2 FQNEAQ come from the germline V gene (reference sequence). The CDR3 sequence is 15 residues long. The V and J ends lost 5 bases and 5 bases, in that order; junction bases with no gene match: 11.

The J gene is TRBJ2-5, the V gene TRBV12-3 or TRBV12-4; D unclear. The CDR3 spans 17 residues. The V and J ends lost 6 bases and 1 base respectively, with 21 bases between them. The CDR3 region is CASSNPDLGIVQETQYF. In nucleotides, the CDR3 is TGTGCCAGCAGCAACCCTGACTTGGGGATCGTCCAAGAGACCCAGTACTTC.

Only a few counts were recorded for this clonotype. The gene calls are TRBV10-2 and TRBJ2-3; 9 positions agree with TRBD1. V lost 6 bases and J lost 5; bases outside the gene matches: 15. Looked up from germline, CDR1 is WSHSY and CDR2 is SAAADI. This CDR3 is 17 amino acids long. The CDR3 DNA is TGCGCCAGCAGCTTCTCTCTACGGACAGGGGTAGGAGATACGCAGTATTTT. Translated, it gives CASSFSLRTGVGDTQYF.

The rearrangement uses TRBV2 and TRBJ2-6, with D possibly being TRBD1 (5 bases). The germline CDR1 and CDR2 sequences are SNHLY and FYNNEI. Trimming pared 5 bases from V and 0 bases from J, leaving 14 bases between. This CDR3 spans 17 amino acids. The CDR3 region is CASSLRQPGSGANVLTF. DNA of the CDR3: TGTGCCAGCAGTCTTCGACAGCCAGGCTCTGGGGCCAACGTCCTGACTTTC.

This chain uses TRBV7-6 with TRBJ2-7, with D maybe TRBD1 (5 bases). Germline V lookup: CDR1 SGHVS, CDR2 FNYEAQ. Deletions cut 0 bases from V and 0 bases from J, with 9 bases between. The length of the CDR3 is 15 residues. This chain's CDR3 is CASSLARTTSYEQYF. CDR3 DNA: TGTGCCAGCAGCTTAGCGAGGACAACCTCCTACGAGCAGTACTTC.

A few counts support this clonotype. The chain has TRBV28 and TRBJ2-6; D is unclear. Trimming pared 3 bases from V and 2 bases from J, leaving 8 bases between. In germline, CDR1 is MDHEN, CDR2 SYDVKM. This CDR3 has 15 residues. CDR3 protein: CASSFVGTGANVLTF. DNA for the CDR3: TGTGCCAGCAGTTTTGTAGGGACTGGGGCCAACGTCCTGACTTTC. Filled out from reference TRBV28 and TRBJ2-6, the complete variable domain reads DVKVTQSSRYLVKRTGEKVFLECVQDMDHENMFWYRQDPGLGLRLIYFSYDVKMKEKGDIPEGYSVSREKKERFSLILESASTNQTSMYLCASSFVGTGANVLTFGAGSRLTVL.

This clonotype showed up many times. V gene TRBV12-3 or TRBV12-4 combines with J gene TRBJ1-5; D is uncertain. Trimming cost V 2 bases and J 0 bases, with 8 bases left between them. The CDR3 has 15 residues. Written as DNA, the CDR3 is TGTGCCAGCAGTTTAAAAGGCTATAGCAATCAGCCCCAGCATTTT. This codes for CASSLKGYSNQPQHF.

This clonotype was observed at least ten times. This chain links TRBV7-2 with TRBJ2-1, with 8 bases aligning to TRBD2. The junction had 5 bases not matched to a gene; V was cut back by 2 bases and J by 2 bases. Germline CDR1 and CDR2: SGHTA and FQGNSA. This CDR3 is 16 amino acids long. The CDR3 here is CASSLLGGATYNEQFF. The CDR3 nucleotides are TGTGCCAGCAGCTTACTCGGGGGGGCTACCTACAATGAGCAGTTCTTC. The full variable domain, rest sourced from reference TRBV7-2 and TRBJ2-1, is GAGVSQSPSNKVTEKGKDVELRCDPISGHTALYWYRQSLGQGLEFLIYFQGNSAPDKSGLPSDRFSAERTGGSVSTLTIQRTQQEDSAVYLCASSLLGGATYNEQFFGPGTRLTVL.

The chain has TRBV24-1 and TRBJ1-5; D remains unclear. CDR3 length: 15 residues. Germline V gene lookup returns CDR1 KGHDR and CDR2 SFDVKD. The V end lost 0 bases, the J end lost 2 bases, and 7 bases lay between the germline ends. The CDR3 region has the DNA TGTGCCACCAGTGATTTGCACGAGGGCAATCAGCCCCAGCATTTT. It is translated as CATSDLHEGNQPQHF.

The chain uses TRBV6-5 and TRBJ1-2; the match to TRBD1 covers 7 bases. Trimming at V came to 3 bases and at J to 4 bases, leaving 14 bases not matched to a gene. This CDR3 has 17 residues. Germline V gene lookup returns CDR1 MNHEY and CDR2 SVGAGI. The chain's CDR3 is CASSYTVPGGEGYGYTF. The CDR3 DNA reads TGTGCCAGCAGTTATACAGTGCCAGGGGGAGAGGGCTATGGCTACACCTTC.

This clonotype appeared a single time. The chain uses TRBV24-1 and TRBJ1-1, with 7 nucleotides matching TRBD1. J was trimmed by 5 bases and V by 7 bases; bases with no gene match: 6. There are 13 residues in the CDR3. From germline, CDR1 is KGHDR and CDR2 SFDVKD. The CDR3 loop reads CATRPLQGTEAFF. In DNA form, the CDR3 reads TGTGCCACCAGACCTTTACAGGGGACTGAAGCTTTCTTT.

V usage is TRBV10-3 and J usage is TRBJ2-3; D call uncertain. Germline CDR1 ENHRY, CDR2 SYGVKD. The CDR3 runs 13 residues. The germline V and J ends were trimmed by 6 bases and 3 bases, with 10 bases remaining between them. The CDR3 reads CAISVTATDTQYF. Written as DNA, the CDR3 is TGTGCCATCAGCGTCACCGCAACAGATACGCAGTATTTT.

V and J are TRBV3-1 and TRBJ2-1; D is uncertain. The length of the CDR3 is 15 residues. The ends were cut back, 1 base at V and 8 bases at J, with 15 bases in the middle. CDR1 is LGHDT and CDR2 is YNNKEL in the germline V gene (reference sequence). CDR3 nucleotide sequence: TGTGCCAGCAGCCAAGTTCCCGGGCCACGGGATGAGCAGTTCTTC. This translates into CASSQVPGPRDEQFF.

This clonotype has more than one count but fewer than ten. This rearrangement joins TRBV24-1 to TRBJ1-4, with 9 nucleotides matching TRBD1. Germline CDR1 is KGHDR and CDR2 is SFDVKD. V shed 3 bases, J shed 14 bases, and the junction held 0 bases outside the gene matches. The length of the CDR3 is 11 residues. CDR3 loop: CATSDGQGLFF. The DNA of the CDR3 is TGTGCCACCAGTGATGGACAGGGGCTGTTTTTT.

Many counts were recorded for this clonotype. The genes are TRBV6-5 and TRBJ1-6; 9 bases map to TRBD1. The CDR3 extends over 17 amino acids. The ends lost 2 bases at V and 7 bases at J; junction bases unmatched: 9. Germline V lookup: CDR1 MNHEY, CDR2 SVGAGI. The CDR3 loop is CASSYLGQGFGNSPLHF. In DNA form, the CDR3 reads TGTGCCAGCAGTTACCTGGGACAGGGTTTTGGGAATTCACCCCTCCACTTT.

The rearrangement uses TRBV7-9 and TRBJ1-1; 8 nucleotides align to TRBD1. Germline trimming cut 8 bases from V and 0 bases from J; bases unmatched to any gene: 8. The germline V gene encodes CDR1 SEHNR and CDR2 FQNEAQ (reference sequence). The CDR3 is 15 residues long. The CDR3 bases are TGTGCCAGCGGCCACAGGGGGAACATGAACACTGAAGCTTTCTTT. It encodes CASGHRGNMNTEAFF.

This clonotype came up many times. The V and J genes are TRBV5-1 and TRBJ1-1, with D perhaps TRBD1 (5 bases). CDR3 length: 15 residues. CDR1 is SGHRS and CDR2 is YFSETQ in the germline V gene. V was cut by 4 bases and J by 4 bases, with 17 bases left in between. CDR3 loop: CASSPMGGVGTEAFF. CDR3 in DNA: TGCGCCAGCAGCCCAATGGGGGGAGTGGGCACTGAAGCTTTCTTT.

This clonotype appeared a few times. The chain recombines TRBV5-1 with TRBJ2-1; no reliable D call. Germline CDR1 reads SGHRS; CDR2 reads YFSETQ. V dropped 1 base and J dropped 0 bases, with 23 bases sitting between them. The CDR3 contains 20 residues. The CDR3 DNA is TGCGCCAGCAGCTTGAGATTGTCGGACCCCTCTATGGGCTCCTACAATGAGCAGTTCTTC. Translated, it gives CASSLRLSDPSMGSYNEQFF.

V gene TRBV9 combines with J gene TRBJ1-1; D is uncertain. V shed 3 bases and J shed 12 bases, with 18 bases lying between them. CDR1 SGDLS and CDR2 YYNGEE come from the germline V gene. The CDR3 is 13 residues long. CDR3 sequence: CASSGPREDGTFF. The CDR3 DNA sequence: TGTGCCAGCAGCGGCCCAAGAGAGGATGGAACTTTCTTT.

Only a few counts were recorded for this clonotype. The genes are TRBV7-9 and TRBJ1-1; possible D gene TRBD1, 5 bases. Germline V gene lookup returns CDR1 SEHNR and CDR2 FQNEAQ (reference sequence). The CDR3 has 14 amino acids. The germline V and J ends were trimmed by 4 bases and 6 bases, with 15 bases remaining between them. The CDR3 here is CASSSEGLKAEAFF. The CDR3 DNA sequence: TGTGCCAGCAGCTCCGAGGGGCTAAAGGCTGAAGCTTTCTTT.

This chain links TRBV19 with TRBJ2-1, with 15 bases identical to TRBD2. This CDR3 contains 18 residues. Trimming removed 6 bases from V and 3 bases from J; junction bases left unmatched: 9. Looked up from germline, CDR1 is LNHDA and CDR2 is SQIVND (reference sequence). The CDR3 reads CASSLPRTSGGVYNEQFF. The CDR3 DNA reads as TGTGCCAGTAGCCTACCCCGGACTAGCGGGGGGGTCTACAATGAGCAGTTCTTC.

The V and J genes are TRBV7-6 and TRBJ2-7; perhaps TRBD2 as D (5 bases). Trimming pared 5 bases from V and 3 bases from J, leaving 20 bases between. CDR3 length: 16 residues. From germline, CDR1 is SGHVS and CDR2 FNYEAQ. CDR3 DNA: TGTGCCAGCAGCACTATTATGAGAGCCCGGGGCTACGAGCAGTACTTC. This sequence encodes CASSTIMRARGYEQYF.